What follows describes a single T cell receptor beta chain. The target of this receptor is not known. No base qualities exist here, and no much larger clone lies one base off it. Each collaborating institution followed its own protocols to collect whole blood in K2EDTA tubes. Collaborator samples were shipped for TCRbeta analysis as frozen whole blood, isolated PBMCs, or DNA extracted from either sample type. The data stem from a study of blood T cell repertoires in COVID-19 (dated by TCRdb to about 2020). With regard to the full study: The collaborator samples originated in the United States, Italy and Spain and spanned the acute and convalescent phases of COVID-19. The prospective study material was composed of cDNA or gDNA derived from T cells, B-cell-depleted T cells, or PBMCs. Deeply sampled blood TCRbeta repertoires from subjects exposed to, actively infected with, or recovered from COVID-19 were included in the dataset. The repertoires were released in a freely available public database intended as a resource for research on the immune response to SARS-CoV-2. The samples were drawn from the first 160 participants of the ongoing ImmuneRACE study and from 1,254 subjects provided by 6 global collaborators. A de-identified subject ID, COVID-19 status, age in years and sex were almost always included in the sample metadata. Where HLA class I and class II types were available, the types were taken from metadata supplied by the sample provider, not from assay-based typing.

Per the germline V gene, LGHNA is the CDR1 and YNFKEQ is the CDR2. The CDR3, cysteine through phenylalanine, is 15 amino acids long. Just CDR3 DNA is preserved here, 45 bases in frame from base 1. V is shortened by 0 bases, J by 3 bases, and the region joining them spans 12 bases. Study-wide findings and limitations: Clinical and demographic metadata were provided uncurated, with the amount varying by source and participant.

TCRbeta CDR3 regions were amplified from genomic DNA using the immunoSEQ Assay, a bias-controlled multiplex PCR. The study's processing was this. The number of nucleated cells in each sample was estimated by amplification of reference gene primers within the assay. Sequence reads were collapsed and filtered to measure the absolute abundance of every unique TCRbeta CDR3 rearrangement. Productive Simpson clonality was computed per sample as the square root of Simpson's diversity index over productive rearrangements. Imported from immuneACCESS, the table was reduced by TCRdb to in-frame sequences with V and J called. These copies leave out some clones; in studies compared against another copy, an unresolved V gene accounts for under half, and the cause of the remainder is not known. V and J calls plus clone size are reproduced from that table; the DNA served to infer D and trimming. The sample table records about 120,000 clones; roughly 80% of these occur just once. 2.5% of the sample belongs to the ten largest clones.

The sequenced sample was peripheral blood. The origin of this receptor is a man aged 50 to 60 with acute or convalescent COVID-19. The sequence links TRBV4-2 to TRBJ2-7; the D gene assignment is ambiguous. The DNA sequence follows: TGTGCCAGCAGCCAAGATAGCTCCCCTGACTACGAGCAGTACTTC. It codes for CASSQDSSPDYEQYF.